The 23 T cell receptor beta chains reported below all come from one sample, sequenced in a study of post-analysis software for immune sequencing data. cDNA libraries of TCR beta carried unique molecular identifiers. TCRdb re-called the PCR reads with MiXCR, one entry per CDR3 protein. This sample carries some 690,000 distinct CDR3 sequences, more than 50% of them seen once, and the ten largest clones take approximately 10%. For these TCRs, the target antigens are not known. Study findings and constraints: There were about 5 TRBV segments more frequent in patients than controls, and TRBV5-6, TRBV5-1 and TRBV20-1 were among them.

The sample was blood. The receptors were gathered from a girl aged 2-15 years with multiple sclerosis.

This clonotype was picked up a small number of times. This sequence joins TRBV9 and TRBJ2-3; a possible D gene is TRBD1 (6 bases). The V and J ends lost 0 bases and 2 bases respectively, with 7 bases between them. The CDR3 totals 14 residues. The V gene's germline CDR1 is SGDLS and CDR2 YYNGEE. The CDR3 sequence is CASSVGQATDTQYF. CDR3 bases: TGTGCCAGCAGCGTAGGACAGGCCACAGATACGCAGTATTTT.

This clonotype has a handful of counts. CDR3 nucleotide sequence: TGCAGTGCTGGTCGGACTAGCGGGAGCGGTCAAGAGACCCAGTACTTC. Translating gives CSAGRTSGSGQETQYF. The V call is TRBV20-1, the J call TRBJ2-5; 13 bases are a match to TRBD2. Germline V gene data show CDR1 as DFQATT and CDR2 as SNEGSKA (reference sequence). This CDR3 has 16 residues. Trimming removed 5 bases from V and 2 bases from J; junction bases left unmatched: 8.

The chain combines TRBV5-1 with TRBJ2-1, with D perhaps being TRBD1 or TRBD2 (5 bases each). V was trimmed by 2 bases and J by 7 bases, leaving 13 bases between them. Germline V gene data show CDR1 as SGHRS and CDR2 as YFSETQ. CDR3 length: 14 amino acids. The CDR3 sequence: CASSLREGMNEQFF. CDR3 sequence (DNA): TGCGCCAGCAGCTTACGTGAGGGGATGAATGAGCAGTTCTTC.

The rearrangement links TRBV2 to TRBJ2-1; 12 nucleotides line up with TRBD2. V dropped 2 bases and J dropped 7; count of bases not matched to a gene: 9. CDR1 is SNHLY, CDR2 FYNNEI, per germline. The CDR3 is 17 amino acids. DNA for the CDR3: TGTGCCAGCAGTGAAACCCAGACTAGCGGGGGTGGGAATGAGCAGTTCTTC. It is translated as CASSETQTSGGGNEQFF.

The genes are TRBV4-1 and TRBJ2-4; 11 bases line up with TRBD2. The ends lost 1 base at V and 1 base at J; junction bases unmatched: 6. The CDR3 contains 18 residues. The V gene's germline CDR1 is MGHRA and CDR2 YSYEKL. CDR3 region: CASSQGLAGGRAKNIQYF. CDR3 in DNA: TGCGCCAGCAGCCAAGGGCTAGCGGGGGGCAGGGCCAAAAACATTCAGTACTTC.

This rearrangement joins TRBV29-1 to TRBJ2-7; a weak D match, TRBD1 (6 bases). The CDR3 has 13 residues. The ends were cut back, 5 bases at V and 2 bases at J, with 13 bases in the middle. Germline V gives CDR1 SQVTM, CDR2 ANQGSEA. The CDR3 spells CSVLDSDTYEQYF. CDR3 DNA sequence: TGCAGCGTTTTGGACAGCGATACCTACGAGCAGTACTTC.

DNA for the CDR3: TGTGCCAGCAGTTTTGCAGGGTCCGAGGGGAACACAGATACGCAGTATTTT. Its translation: CASSFAGSEGNTDTQYF. The chain is built from TRBV12-3 or TRBV12-4 and TRBJ2-3; D tentatively reads TRBD1 or TRBD2 (5 bases each). The ends were cut back, 3 bases at V and 2 bases at J, with 18 bases in the middle. CDR3 length equals 17 residues.

CDR3 DNA: TGCGCCAGCAGCCAGGCCGGGACCCGGGCAGATGAGCAGTTCTTC. It translates to CASSQAGTRADEQFF. This chain joins TRBV4-3 and TRBJ2-1, with D possibly called TRBD1 or TRBD2 (5 bases each). CDR1 is LGHNA and CDR2 is YSLEER in the germline V gene. V lost 3 bases and J lost 8, with 17 bases in between. The length of the CDR3 is 15 residues.

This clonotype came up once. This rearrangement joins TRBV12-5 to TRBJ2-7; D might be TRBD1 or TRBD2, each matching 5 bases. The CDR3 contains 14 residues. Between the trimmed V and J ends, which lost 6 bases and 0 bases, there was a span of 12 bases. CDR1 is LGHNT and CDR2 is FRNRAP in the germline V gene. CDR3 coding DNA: TGTGCTAGTGGGGGACGGGGAAGCTCCTACGAGCAGTACTTC. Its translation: CASGGRGSSYEQYF. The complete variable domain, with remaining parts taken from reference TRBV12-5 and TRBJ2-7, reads DARVTQTPRHKVTEMGQEVTMRCQPILGHNTVFWYRQTMMQGLELLAYFRNRAPLDDSGMPKDRFSAEMPDATLATLKIQPSEPRDSAVYFCASGGRGSSYEQYFGPGTRLTVT.

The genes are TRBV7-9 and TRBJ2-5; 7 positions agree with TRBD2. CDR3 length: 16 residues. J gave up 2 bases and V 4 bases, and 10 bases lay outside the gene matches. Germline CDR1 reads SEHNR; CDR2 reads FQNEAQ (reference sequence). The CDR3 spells CASSSFWDYSQETQYF. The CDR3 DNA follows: TGTGCCAGCAGCTCCTTTTGGGACTACTCTCAAGAGACCCAGTACTTC.

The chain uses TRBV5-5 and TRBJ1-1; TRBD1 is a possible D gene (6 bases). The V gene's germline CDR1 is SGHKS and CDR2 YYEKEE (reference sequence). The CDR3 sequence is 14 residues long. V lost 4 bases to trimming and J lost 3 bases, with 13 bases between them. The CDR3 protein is CASSLTQGHTEAFF. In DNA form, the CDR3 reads TGTGCCAGCAGCCTTACTCAGGGGCACACTGAAGCTTTCTTT.

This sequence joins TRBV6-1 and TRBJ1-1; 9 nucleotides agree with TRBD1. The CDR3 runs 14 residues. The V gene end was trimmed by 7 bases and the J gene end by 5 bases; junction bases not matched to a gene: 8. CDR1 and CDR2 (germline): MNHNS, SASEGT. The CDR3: CASISTGGWTEAFF. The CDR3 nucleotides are TGTGCCAGCATCTCGACAGGGGGTTGGACTGAAGCTTTCTTT.

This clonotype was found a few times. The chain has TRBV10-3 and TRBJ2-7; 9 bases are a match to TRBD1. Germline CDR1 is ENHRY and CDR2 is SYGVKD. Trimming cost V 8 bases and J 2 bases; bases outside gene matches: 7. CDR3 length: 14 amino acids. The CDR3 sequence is CAIATGTGTYEQYF. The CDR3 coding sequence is TGTGCCATCGCCACCGGGACAGGGACCTACGAGCAGTACTTC.

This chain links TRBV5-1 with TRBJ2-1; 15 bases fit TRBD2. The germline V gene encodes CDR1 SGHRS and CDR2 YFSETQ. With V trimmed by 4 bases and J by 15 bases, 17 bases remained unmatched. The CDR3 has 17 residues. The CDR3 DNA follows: TGCGCCAGCAGCGCGCTCCGTCTTGGGACTAGCGGGAGGAATGCGTTCTTC. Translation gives CASSALRLGTSGRNAFF.

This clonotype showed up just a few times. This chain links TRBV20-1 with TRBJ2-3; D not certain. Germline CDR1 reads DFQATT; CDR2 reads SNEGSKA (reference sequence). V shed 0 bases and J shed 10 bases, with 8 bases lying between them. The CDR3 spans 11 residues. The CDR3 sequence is CSARDRAAQYF. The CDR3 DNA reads TGCAGTGCTAGAGACCGGGCGGCGCAGTATTTT.

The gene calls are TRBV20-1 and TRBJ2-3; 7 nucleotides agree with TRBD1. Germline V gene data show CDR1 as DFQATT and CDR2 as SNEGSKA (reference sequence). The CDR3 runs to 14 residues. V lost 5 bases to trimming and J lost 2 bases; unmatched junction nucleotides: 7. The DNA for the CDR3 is TGCAGTGCTCAAACAGGGGCCCTCACAGATACGCAGTATTTT. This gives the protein CSAQTGALTDTQYF.

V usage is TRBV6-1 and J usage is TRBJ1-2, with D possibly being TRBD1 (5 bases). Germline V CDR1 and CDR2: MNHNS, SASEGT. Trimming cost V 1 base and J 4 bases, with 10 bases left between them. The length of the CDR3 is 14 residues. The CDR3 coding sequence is TGTGCCAGCAGTGAAGGCAGGGCCTTCTATGGCTACACCTTC. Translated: CASSEGRAFYGYTF.

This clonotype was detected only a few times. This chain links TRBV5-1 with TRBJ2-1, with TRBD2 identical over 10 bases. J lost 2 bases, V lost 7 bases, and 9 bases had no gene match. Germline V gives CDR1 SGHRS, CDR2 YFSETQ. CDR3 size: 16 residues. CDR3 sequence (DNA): TGCGCCAGCCGACGAGGACTAGCGGCCACCTACAATGAGCAGTTCTTC. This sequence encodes CASRRGLAATYNEQFF.

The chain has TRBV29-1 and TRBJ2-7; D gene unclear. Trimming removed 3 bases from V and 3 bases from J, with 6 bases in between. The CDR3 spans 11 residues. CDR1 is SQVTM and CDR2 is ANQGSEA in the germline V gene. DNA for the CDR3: TGCAGCGTTGAGACGGACTACGAGCAGTACTTC. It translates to CSVETDYEQYF.

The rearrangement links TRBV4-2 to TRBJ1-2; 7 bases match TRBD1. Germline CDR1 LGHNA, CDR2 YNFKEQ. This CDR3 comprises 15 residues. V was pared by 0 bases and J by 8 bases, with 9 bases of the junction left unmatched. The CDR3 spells CASSQDLGWGQGYTF. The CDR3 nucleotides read TGTGCCAGCAGCCAAGATCTCGGGTGGGGACAGGGCTACACCTTC.

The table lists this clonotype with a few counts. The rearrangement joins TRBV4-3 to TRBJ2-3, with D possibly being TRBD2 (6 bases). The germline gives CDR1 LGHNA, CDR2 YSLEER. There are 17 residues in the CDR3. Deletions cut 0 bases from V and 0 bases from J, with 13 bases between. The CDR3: CASSQDRSGRSTDTQYF. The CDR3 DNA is TGCGCCAGCAGCCAAGATAGGTCAGGGAGGAGCACAGATACGCAGTATTTT.

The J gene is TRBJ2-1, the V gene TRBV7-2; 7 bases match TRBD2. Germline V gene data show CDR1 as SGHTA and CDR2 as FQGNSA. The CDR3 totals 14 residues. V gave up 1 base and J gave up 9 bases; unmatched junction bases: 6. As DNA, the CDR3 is TGTGCCAGCAGCTTAGGGGGAGGGTATATTGAGCAGTTCTTC. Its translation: CASSLGGGYIEQFF.

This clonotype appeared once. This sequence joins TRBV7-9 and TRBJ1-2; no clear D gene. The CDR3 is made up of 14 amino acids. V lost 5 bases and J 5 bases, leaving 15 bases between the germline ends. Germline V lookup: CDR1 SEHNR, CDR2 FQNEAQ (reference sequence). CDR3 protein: CASSPGRPQYGYTF. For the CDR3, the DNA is TGTGCCAGCAGCCCCGGACGGCCGCAGTATGGCTACACCTTC.